Below, 15 T cell receptor beta chains from the same sample are listed, as sequenced in a study of OX40 agonist ivuxolimab in advanced cancers. Assay used: immunoSEQ multiplex PCR; TCRdb lists only in-frame clones, some missing. The sample holds 20,000 or so clones, approximately 87% seen once. The specimen comprised CD4+ or CD8+ T cells sorted from blood, sampled in a trial of the OX40 agonist ivuxolimab. The source is an adult with an advanced solid tumor such as melanoma, head and neck, liver or kidney cancer.

This chain links TRBV5-1 with TRBJ2-7; D possibly uses TRBD1 or TRBD2 (5 bases each). Germline V gene lookup returns CDR1 SGHRS and CDR2 YFSETQ. The CDR3 extends over 14 amino acids. The V and J ends lost 4 bases and 5 bases respectively, with 16 bases between them. CDR3 DNA: TGCGCCAGCAGCCCAGGGACGGCTTGGGACGAGCAGTACTTC. Translating it yields CASSPGTAWDEQYF.

The chain recombines TRBV30 with TRBJ1-1, with 8 bases fitting TRBD1. V dropped 1 base and J dropped 11; count of bases not matched to a gene: 9. The CDR3 extends over 13 amino acids. CDR1 GTSNPN and CDR2 SVGIG come from the germline V gene (reference sequence). The CDR3 DNA is TGTGCCTGGAGTGCGGCAGGGGGCCGGAGTGCTTTCTTT. The encoded protein is CAWSAAGGRSAFF.

The gene calls are TRBV19 and TRBJ1-5; 9 nucleotides line up with TRBD1. This CDR3 spans 15 amino acids. Unmatched junction bases numbered 10, after V lost 9 bases and J lost 4 bases. Per the germline V gene, CDR1 is LNHDA and CDR2 is SQIVND (reference sequence). CDR3 in DNA: TGTGCCAGCAGCACGGGACAGGGACAAAATCAGCCCCAGCATTTT. Translation: CASSTGQGQNQPQHF.

The chain combines TRBV7-9 with TRBJ2-2; D unresolved. Germline CDR1 and CDR2: SEHNR and FQNEAQ (reference sequence). The CDR3 length is 16 residues. Trimming cost V 5 bases and J 3 bases, with 16 bases left between them. In DNA, the CDR3 is TGTGCCAGCAGCCCCGAGTGGGCAGTAGACACCGGGGAGCTGTTTTTT. Amino acid sequence: CASSPEWAVDTGELFF.

The table lists this clone with a count of one. The chain employs TRBV5-1 and TRBJ2-3; 7 bases map to TRBD2. The germline V gene has CDR1 SGHRS and CDR2 YFSETQ. This CDR3 region has 15 residues. V trimming: 4 bases; J trimming: 1 base; junction bases outside the gene matches: 6. The CDR3 DNA reads TGCGCCAGCAGCATGGCGGGAGATCGCACAGATACGCAGTATTTT. This encodes CASSMAGDRTDTQYF.

V usage is TRBV4-2 and J usage is TRBJ2-1, with 8 bases that match TRBD2. V was clipped by 4 bases and J by 5 bases; unmatched bases: 10. This CDR3 spans 16 amino acids. Germline V gene lookup returns CDR1 LGHNA and CDR2 YNFKEQ. CDR3 in DNA: TGTGCCAGCAGCCCGGGACTAGGTGATGGGAACAATGAGCAGTTCTTC. Protein product: CASSPGLGDGNNEQFF.

This chain connects TRBV6-1 to TRBJ1-2; unclear D gene. Germline CDR1 is MNHNS and CDR2 is SASEGT. This CDR3 spans 15 amino acids. Trimming took off 6 bases at V and 0 bases at J, with 14 bases between the two ends. In DNA form, the CDR3 reads TGTGCCAGCAGAACCGGGGAGGGCTCTAACTATGGCTACACCTTC. Translated: CASRTGEGSNYGYTF.

Comments on this clone: Different DNA sequences within this sample yield the same CDR3. This sequence joins TRBV14 and TRBJ2-7; TRBD1 agrees at 12 bases. Germline-derived CDR1 and CDR2 are SGHDN and FVKESK. The J segment lost 0 bases and the V segment lost 1 base, leaving 10 bases of the junction unmatched. There are 19 residues in the CDR3. CDR3 loop: CASSQGFGTGGDFSYEQYF. DNA of the CDR3: TGTGCCAGCAGCCAAGGGTTCGGGACAGGGGGCGACTTCTCCTACGAGCAGTACTTC. The whole variable domain, filled in from reference TRBV14 and TRBJ2-7, reads EAGVTQFPSHSVIEKGQTVTLRCDPISGHDNLYWYRRVMGKEIKFLLHFVKESKQDESGMPNNRFLAERTGGTYSTLKVQPAELEDSGVYFCASSQGFGTGGDFSYEQYFGPGTRLTVT.

The rearrangement joins TRBV21-1 to TRBJ2-5; TRBD1, the D gene given by the table, was not confirmed from the DNA. TRBJ2-7 matches the DNA end more closely, so the J call is doubtful. TRBV21-1 is a recognized pseudogene. The CDR3 length is 17 residues. CDR3 in amino acids: CASKRHRGPCRSYEQYF. CDR3 nucleotides: TGTGCCAGTAAAAGGCACAGGGGCCCTTGCAGGTCCTACGAGCAGTACTTC.

The rearrangement joins TRBV7-9 to TRBJ1-5; no clear D. CDR1 and CDR2 from the germline V gene are SEHNR and FQNEAQ (reference sequence). The CDR3 sequence is 13 residues long. V shed 7 bases and J shed 6 bases, with 13 bases lying between them. The CDR3 region is CASKSLEGQPQHF. In DNA form, the CDR3 reads TGTGCCAGCAAATCACTTGAGGGTCAGCCCCAGCATTTT.

The chain joins TRBV2 to TRBJ1-5, with D possibly matching TRBD1 (5 bases). Germline-derived CDR1 and CDR2 are SNHLY and FYNNEI. CDR3 length equals 14 residues. V lost 5 bases, J lost 1 base, and 9 bases lay in between. The CDR3, as DNA: TGTGCCAGCAGTCAGACAGCCAGCAATCAGCCCCAGCATTTT. This sequence encodes CASSQTASNQPQHF.

The chain has TRBV7-3 and TRBJ2-1; the match to TRBD2 covers 7 bases. This CDR3 is built from 19 residues. V lost 0 bases, J lost 5 bases, and 16 bases stayed unmatched. The germline CDR1 and CDR2 sequences are SGHTA and FQGTGA. CDR3 sequence: CASSLTSLKRGPPHNEQFF. The CDR3 DNA follows: TGTGCCAGCAGCTTAACATCCCTTAAGCGGGGCCCCCCCCACAATGAGCAGTTCTTC.

This clone was counted a single time. The chain joins TRBV19 to TRBJ1-1; D remains unclear. CDR3 length equals 14 residues. The V gene's germline CDR1 is LNHDA and CDR2 SQIVND (reference sequence). V was cut by 6 bases and J by 6 bases, with 17 bases left in between. The CDR3 DNA reads TGTGCCAGTAGAGTTCTGGGATCCCCCTCTGAAGCTTTCTTT. It codes for CASRVLGSPSEAFF.

V usage is TRBV6-6 and J usage is TRBJ2-7, with 7 bases matching TRBD1. The J segment lost 2 bases and the V segment lost 4 bases, leaving 2 bases of the junction unmatched. The CDR3 extends over 13 amino acids. Looked up from germline, CDR1 is MNHNY and CDR2 is SVGAGI (reference sequence). This CDR3 is CASSSQGAYEQYF. DNA of the CDR3: TGTGCCAGCAGTTCTCAGGGGGCCTACGAGCAGTACTTC.

The chain couples TRBV6-6 to TRBJ1-1; D remains ambiguous. The CDR3 length is 14 residues. Germline CDR1 MNHNY, CDR2 SVGAGI (reference sequence). V was shortened by 7 bases and J by 1 base, with 13 bases between the two germline ends. CDR3 region: CASTDRAANTEAFF. CDR3 nucleotide sequence: TGTGCCAGCACCGATCGGGCGGCGAACACTGAAGCTTTCTTT.